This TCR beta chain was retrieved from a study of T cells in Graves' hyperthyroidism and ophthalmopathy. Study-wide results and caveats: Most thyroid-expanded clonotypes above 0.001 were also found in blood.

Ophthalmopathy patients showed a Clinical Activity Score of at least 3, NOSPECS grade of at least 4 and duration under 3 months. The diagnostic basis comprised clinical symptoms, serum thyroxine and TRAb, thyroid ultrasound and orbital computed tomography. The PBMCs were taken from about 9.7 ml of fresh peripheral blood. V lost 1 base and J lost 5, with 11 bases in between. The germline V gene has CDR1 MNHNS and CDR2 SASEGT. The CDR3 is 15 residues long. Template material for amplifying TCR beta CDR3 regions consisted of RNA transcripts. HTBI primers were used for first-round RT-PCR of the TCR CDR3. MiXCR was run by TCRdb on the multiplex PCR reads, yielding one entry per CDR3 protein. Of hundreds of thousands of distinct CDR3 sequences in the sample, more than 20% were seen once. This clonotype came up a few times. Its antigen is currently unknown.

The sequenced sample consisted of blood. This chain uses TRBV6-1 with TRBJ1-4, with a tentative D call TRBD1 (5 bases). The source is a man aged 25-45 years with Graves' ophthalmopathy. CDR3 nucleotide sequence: TGTGCCAGCAGTGAAGGGGGGATCCCCAATGAAAAACTGTTTTTT. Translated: CASSEGGIPNEKLFF.